This T cell receptor beta chain was found in a study of CD8 T cells in Susac syndrome. Study observations and caveats: By the study's own acknowledgment, its TCR sequencing and HLA analysis included relatively few individuals.

After extraction with the RNeasy kit, about 0.45 to 1 ug of the RNA was reverse transcribed using random hexamers. The CDR3 of TCR beta was amplified by immunoSEQ multiplex PCR across 54 Vbeta and 13 Jbeta. TCRdb processed the immunoSEQ multiplex PCR reads anew with MiXCR; each CDR3 protein has one entry. The table records a few hundred thousand distinct CDR3 sequences, almost 85% of them present only once. Concerning this clonotype: Its cognate antigen is unknown.

The CDR3 length is 15 residues. The V end was cut by 1 base, the J end by 4 bases, with 16 bases between. Germline CDR1 and CDR2: GTSNPN and SVGIG (reference sequence). This chain uses TRBV30 with TRBJ1-2; a weak D match, TRBD1 (5 bases). Source material: CD8+ T cells from PBMCs. This receptor was identified in a human donor with multiple sclerosis. Here the CDR3 reads CAWSGTGTEVYGYTF. CDR3 DNA sequence: TGTGCCTGGAGTGGGACCGGGACGGAGGTCTATGGCTACACCTTC.